Sequencing of this T cell receptor (beta chain) was carried out in a study of blood T cell repertoires in COVID-19. Study-wide background: Italy, Spain and the United States were the sources of the convalescent and acute COVID-19 samples. Sources were T cells, B-cell-depleted T cells, or PBMCs; the material itself was cDNA or gDNA.

A few counts support this clone. This CDR3 spans 15 amino acids. V lost 5 bases to trimming and J lost 6 bases, with 14 bases between them. Germline lookup yields CDR1 SGHTA and CDR2 FQGNSA. Per the authors' pipeline: Amplification of reference gene primers was used by the study to estimate nucleated cell counts. TCRdb's table, derived via immunoSEQ multiplex PCR, lists solely in-frame clones and lacks some. The V and J calls and clone size are taken from that table; D and trimming were inferred from the DNA. The data contain roughly 260,000 clones, over 75% of them singletons. The specimen sequenced was peripheral blood. The rearrangement joins TRBV7-2 to TRBJ1-6; possibly TRBD1 for D (6 bases). This clonotype was obtained from a woman in her thirties or forties who had recovered from COVID-19. This CDR3 is CASSLRTDSNSPLHF. DNA for the CDR3: TGTGCCAGCAGCCTCCGGACAGATTCTAATTCACCCCTCCACTTT.